The rows below give T cell receptor beta chains drawn from one sample of a study of cytomegalovirus exposure and HLA in healthy donors. Measured with immunoSEQ multiplex PCR; TCRdb has only the in-frame clones, and not every one. Altogether approximately 170,000 clones are present, more than 60% being singletons, with the ten largest covering 7%. The sample was PBMCs. Source of these receptors: a woman between 40 and 50 years old in good health and CMV-seropositive. The CDR3 runs from the conserved cysteine through the conserved F or W. A D gene is named only where the DNA matches it firmly. Clone size is not always given. Where it is, it says once, few, many or a class for expanded clones.

v_gene: TRBV6-5
abundance: .
j_gene: TRBJ1-1
d_gene: .
CDR3nt: TGTGCCAGCAGGACAGGGAACACTGAAGCTTTCTTT
CDR3aa: CASRTGNTEAFF

v_gene: TRBV4-1
abundance: .
j_gene: TRBJ1-3
d_gene: .
CDR3nt: TGCGCCAGCAGCCTAACCACCCCAGCGGAGAGCTCTGGAAACACCATATATTTT
CDR3aa: CASSLTTPAESSGNTIYF

v_gene: TRBV7-2
abundance: once
j_gene: TRBJ2-3
d_gene: TRBD2
CDR3nt: TGTGCCAGCAGCTACCGCGGCGGGGGGGCAATGTCAGATACGCAGTATTTT
CDR3aa: CASSYRGGGAMSDTQYF

v_gene: TRBV30
abundance: .
j_gene: TRBJ1-4
d_gene: .
CDR3nt: TGTGCCTGGAGTGTACGGGGGGGGCTTGGGGAAAAACTGTTTTTT
CDR3aa: CAWSVRGGLGEKLFF

v_gene: TRBV7-2
abundance: .
j_gene: TRBJ2-3
d_gene: .
CDR3nt: TGTGCCAGTAGCCCCCAGACAGATACGCAGTATTTT
CDR3aa: CASSPQTDTQYF

v_gene: TRBV4-1
abundance: few
j_gene: TRBJ1-3
d_gene: TRBD1
CDR3nt: TGCGCCAGCAGCAAAGAAGGACAGGGAAGGGCTGGAAACACCATATATTTT
CDR3aa: CASSKEGQGRAGNTIYF

v_gene: TRBV7-6
abundance: .
j_gene: TRBJ2-2
d_gene: .
CDR3nt: TGTGCCAGCTCCCCCTTCGGCGGTCTTCTGAACACCGGGGAGCTGTTTTTT
CDR3aa: CASSPFGGLLNTGELFF

v_gene: TRBV18
abundance: .
j_gene: TRBJ2-1
d_gene: TRBD2
CDR3nt: TGTGCCAGCTCACCGGCCCGGACTAGCATCTACAATGAGCAGTTCTTC
CDR3aa: CASSPARTSIYNEQFF

v_gene: TRBV5-6
abundance: .
j_gene: TRBJ1-2
d_gene: .
CDR3nt: TGTGCCAGCAGCTTGTTTCCCAATAACTATGGCTACACCTTC
CDR3aa: CASSLFPNNYGYTF

v_gene: TRBV7-3
abundance: .
j_gene: TRBJ2-4
d_gene: .
CDR3nt: TGTGCCAGCACCGGAAGAAACAGTCAGTACTTC
CDR3aa: CASTGRNSQYF

v_gene: TRBV6-6
abundance: .
j_gene: TRBJ1-5
d_gene: TRBD1
CDR3nt: TGTGCCAGCAGTTCAGTGACAGGGGGCGGACAGCCCCAGCATTTT
CDR3aa: CASSSVTGGGQPQHF

v_gene: TRBV7-2
abundance: .
j_gene: TRBJ2-1
d_gene: TRBD2
CDR3nt: TGTGCCAGCGCCTTAGCGGGGGGGTTTAACAATGAGCAGTTCTTC
CDR3aa: CASALAGGFNNEQFF

v_gene: TRBV5-1
abundance: .
j_gene: TRBJ1-1
d_gene: TRBD1
CDR3nt: TGCGCCAGCAGCACAGGAGGGACAGTGGGGGCCCTTGAAGCTTTCTTT
CDR3aa: CASSTGGTVGALEAFF

v_gene: TRBV5-1
abundance: .
j_gene: TRBJ2-7
d_gene: .
CDR3nt: TGCGCCAGCAGACCCTGGACAGAAATACCCTCCTACGAGCAGTACTTC
CDR3aa: CASRPWTEIPSYEQYF

v_gene: TRBV2
abundance: .
j_gene: TRBJ2-7
d_gene: .
CDR3nt: TGTGCCAGCAGCAGGGACACCCTCTACGAGCAGTACTTC
CDR3aa: CASSRDTLYEQYF

v_gene: TRBV7-9
abundance: .
j_gene: TRBJ1-3
d_gene: TRBD1
CDR3nt: TGTGCCAGCAGCTTGGTGGACAGGGGCTCTGGAAACACCATATATTTT
CDR3aa: CASSLVDRGSGNTIYF

v_gene: TRBV4-2
abundance: .
j_gene: TRBJ1-1
d_gene: TRBD1
CDR3nt: TGTGCCAGCAGCCGCCCGACAGGGGGTAGGCCTTTCTTT
CDR3aa: CASSRPTGGRPFF

v_gene: TRBV5-6
abundance: .
j_gene: TRBJ2-4
d_gene: TRBD1
CDR3nt: TGTGCCAGCAGCTTGGCATATGGGCACCGACAGGGAATCAAAAACAGTCAGTACTTC
CDR3aa: CASSLAYGHRQGIKNSQYF

v_gene: TRBV4-1
abundance: .
j_gene: TRBJ1-3
d_gene: .
CDR3nt: TGCGCCAGCAGCCTCCAGGGTATGGGCTCTGGAAACACCATATATTTT
CDR3aa: CASSLQGMGSGNTIYF

v_gene: TRBV6-1
abundance: many
j_gene: TRBJ1-1
d_gene: .
CDR3nt: TGTGCCAGCAGGTCGTCGGGGAACACTGAAGCTTTCTTT
CDR3aa: CASRSSGNTEAFF

v_gene: TRBV7-9
abundance: .
j_gene: TRBJ2-5
d_gene: .
CDR3nt: TGTGCCAGCAGCTCAGGGTTTTGGGAGACCCAGTACTTC
CDR3aa: CASSSGFWETQYF

v_gene: TRBV30
abundance: few
j_gene: TRBJ2-3
d_gene: .
CDR3nt: TGTGCCTGGAGCAAGGCGACTTTAACAGATACGCAGTATTTT
CDR3aa: CAWSKATLTDTQYF

v_gene: TRBV6-5
abundance: once
j_gene: TRBJ1-1
d_gene: TRBD1
CDR3nt: TGTGCCAGCAGTTTCCTCCGGGACAGGGGTGCCACTGAAGCTTTCTTT
CDR3aa: CASSFLRDRGATEAFF

v_gene: TRBV7-3
abundance: .
j_gene: TRBJ1-1
d_gene: .
CDR3nt: TGTGCCAGCAGCTTAACGCGAGGGGGAAACACTGAAGCTTTCTTT
CDR3aa: CASSLTRGGNTEAFF

v_gene: TRBV12-5
abundance: .
j_gene: TRBJ1-5
d_gene: .
CDR3nt: TGTGCAACAGGCGGGGTTCTGAGCAATCAGCCCCAGCATTTT
CDR3aa: CATGGVLSNQPQHF

v_gene: TRBV28
abundance: few
j_gene: TRBJ1-4
d_gene: TRBD1
CDR3nt: TGTGCCAGCAGGGCCCGGGACAGGCCTAATGAAAAACTGTTTTTT
CDR3aa: CASRARDRPNEKLFF

v_gene: TRBV5-1
abundance: .
j_gene: TRBJ2-1
d_gene: .
CDR3nt: TGCGCCAGCAGGGAGGTAATTACTGAGCAGTTCTTC
CDR3aa: CASREVITEQFF

v_gene: TRBV5-6
abundance: .
j_gene: TRBJ2-7
d_gene: .
CDR3nt: TGTGCCAGCAGCCACTCTGCCCAGCGGCGCGAGCAGTACTTC
CDR3aa: CASSHSAQRREQYF

v_gene: TRBV6-6
abundance: once
j_gene: TRBJ1-5
d_gene: .
CDR3nt: TGTGCCAGCAGTTACCAGAATCAGCCCCAGCATTTT
CDR3aa: CASSYQNQPQHF

v_gene: TRBV4-2
abundance: .
j_gene: TRBJ1-3
d_gene: TRBD1
CDR3nt: TGTGCCAGCAGCCAAGAGGGACAGGGGATTGGTTCTGGAAACACCATATATTTT
CDR3aa: CASSQEGQGIGSGNTIYF

v_gene: TRBV5-6
abundance: .
j_gene: TRBJ2-1
d_gene: TRBD2
CDR3nt: TGTGCCAGCAGCTTGTGGGGCGGGGGGGGAAATGAGCAGTTCTTC
CDR3aa: CASSLWGGGGNEQFF

v_gene: TRBV13
abundance: .
j_gene: TRBJ2-7
d_gene: TRBD1
CDR3nt: TGTGCCAGCGCCCTAGGGACAGCCTACGAGCAGTACTTC
CDR3aa: CASALGTAYEQYF

v_gene: TRBV14
abundance: .
j_gene: TRBJ2-3
d_gene: .
CDR3nt: TGTGCCAGCTCTACCCCTAGAGAGGATACGCAGTATTTT
CDR3aa: CASSTPREDTQYF

v_gene: TRBV6-1
abundance: .
j_gene: TRBJ1-1
d_gene: TRBD1
CDR3nt: TGTGCCAGCAGACGGGACAGGGCGGGCACTGAAGCTTTCTTT
CDR3aa: CASRRDRAGTEAFF

v_gene: TRBV7-8
abundance: few
j_gene: TRBJ2-5
d_gene: .
CDR3nt: TGTGCCAGCAGCTTAGCTAAGACTAGACAGAGGAAAGAGACCCAGTACTTC
CDR3aa: CASSLAKTRQRKETQYF

v_gene: TRBV5-4
abundance: once
j_gene: TRBJ2-5
d_gene: TRBD2
CDR3nt: TGTGCCAGCAGCTTGGCCGGCGGGGGGTTTGGAGAGACCCAGTACTTC
CDR3aa: CASSLAGGGFGETQYF

v_gene: TRBV6-4
abundance: .
j_gene: TRBJ2-7
d_gene: .
CDR3nt: TGTGCCAGCAGAGGGGACTGCGAGCAGTACTTC
CDR3aa: CASRGDCEQYF

v_gene: TRBV28
abundance: .
j_gene: TRBJ1-3
d_gene: .
CDR3nt: TGTGCCAGCAGTTTATGGGGAGGCAGTAAAGCCTCCTCCTCTGGAAACACCATATATTTT
CDR3aa: CASSLWGGSKASSSGNTIYF

v_gene: TRBV18
abundance: .
j_gene: TRBJ1-4
d_gene: .
CDR3nt: TGTGCCAGCTCACCCCGTGAGACTCAAAATGAAAAACTGTTTTTT
CDR3aa: CASSPRETQNEKLFF

v_gene: TRBV7-8
abundance: .
j_gene: TRBJ1-1
d_gene: .
CDR3nt: TGTGCCAGCAGCTTAGCAGTTCTAACTGAAGCTTTCTTT
CDR3aa: CASSLAVLTEAFF

v_gene: TRBV15
abundance: .
j_gene: TRBJ1-3
d_gene: .
CDR3nt: TGTGCCACCAGCAGCCCTGGACTGAGAAACACCATATATTTT
CDR3aa: CATSSPGLRNTIYF

v_gene: TRBV6-4
abundance: .
j_gene: TRBJ2-2
d_gene: TRBD2
CDR3nt: TGTGCCAGCAGTGAATTTCCTACGGGGGGGGCTAACACCGGGGAGCTGTTTTTT
CDR3aa: CASSEFPTGGANTGELFF

v_gene: TRBV9
abundance: .
j_gene: TRBJ1-4
d_gene: TRBD1
CDR3nt: TGTGCCAGCAGCAGAGACAGGGGAGGGGGTGAAAAACTGTTTTTT
CDR3aa: CASSRDRGGGEKLFF

v_gene: TRBV30
abundance: .
j_gene: TRBJ1-1
d_gene: .
CDR3nt: TGTGCCTGGAGTGTATGGGGGGGAATGAACACTGAAGCTTTCTTT
CDR3aa: CAWSVWGGMNTEAFF

v_gene: TRBV28
abundance: .
j_gene: TRBJ1-3
d_gene: TRBD1
CDR3nt: TGTGCCAGCAGTTTATCGGACAGGGCCTTCTCTGGAAACACCATATATTTT
CDR3aa: CASSLSDRAFSGNTIYF

v_gene: TRBV7-8
abundance: .
j_gene: TRBJ1-1
d_gene: .
CDR3nt: TGTGCCAGCAGCTTAGTGTCCCAGGGGGCTTTCTTT
CDR3aa: CASSLVSQGAFF

v_gene: TRBV6-1
abundance: .
j_gene: TRBJ2-7
d_gene: TRBD1
CDR3nt: TGTGCCAGCAACCGGGACAGGGCAGGCGAGCAGTACTTC
CDR3aa: CASNRDRAGEQYF

v_gene: TRBV4-3
abundance: .
j_gene: TRBJ2-7
d_gene: TRBD1
CDR3nt: TGCGCCAGCAGCCAAGATTCCCTGGGACAGGGGATTAACTACGAGCAGTACTTC
CDR3aa: CASSQDSLGQGINYEQYF

v_gene: TRBV2
abundance: .
j_gene: TRBJ1-5
d_gene: TRBD1
CDR3nt: TGTGCCAGCAGACCATCCCGGACAGGGTTCGATCAGCCCCAGCATTTT
CDR3aa: CASRPSRTGFDQPQHF

v_gene: TRBV6-6
abundance: .
j_gene: TRBJ1-3
d_gene: .
CDR3nt: TGTGCCAGCAGTTTCCCGGGGGGGGGAGGAAACACCATATATTTT
CDR3aa: CASSFPGGGGNTIYF

v_gene: TRBV7-2
abundance: .
j_gene: TRBJ1-5
d_gene: .
CDR3nt: TGTGCCAGCAGCTTAGACTCCCCGGGGGGCAATCAGCCCCAGCATTTT
CDR3aa: CASSLDSPGGNQPQHF

v_gene: TRBV5-1
abundance: .
j_gene: TRBJ1-2
d_gene: .
CDR3nt: TGCGCCAGCAGCTTGGGGCGGCCAGATGGCTACACCTTC
CDR3aa: CASSLGRPDGYTF

v_gene: TRBV27
abundance: .
j_gene: TRBJ2-7
d_gene: .
CDR3nt: TGTGCCAGCAGCCGATCCCCCAGGGGGGACTACGAGCAGTACTTC
CDR3aa: CASSRSPRGDYEQYF

v_gene: TRBV7-9
abundance: .
j_gene: TRBJ1-4
d_gene: .
CDR3nt: TGTTCCAGCAGCTTAGAATCGTGGGGGCCTAATGAAAAACTGTTTTTT
CDR3aa: CSSSLESWGPNEKLFF

v_gene: TRBV5-1
abundance: .
j_gene: TRBJ2-2
d_gene: .
CDR3nt: TGCGCCAGCAGCTTGGTTAGAGCCGGGGAGCTGTTTTTT
CDR3aa: CASSLVRAGELFF

v_gene: TRBV29-1
abundance: .
j_gene: TRBJ2-3
d_gene: TRBD1
CDR3nt: TGCAGCGTTGTCCCGGGGCAGGGGGCAGGGGCGGTCACAGATACGCAGTATTTT
CDR3aa: CSVVPGQGAGAVTDTQYF

v_gene: TRBV4-1
abundance: once
j_gene: TRBJ2-1
d_gene: TRBD2
CDR3nt: TGCGCCAGCAGCCGAACTAGCGGGGAATACAATGAGCAGTTCTTC
CDR3aa: CASSRTSGEYNEQFF